This TCR beta chain was profiled in a study of blood T cell repertoires in COVID-19. Study-wide context: Samples came from the United States, Italy and Spain, spanning acute and convalescent COVID-19.

In the authors' methods: Estimation of nucleated cell counts relied on the amplification of reference gene primers. Sequencing was performed with immunoSEQ multiplex PCR; in TCRdb, only in-frame clones are kept and a portion is missing. The DNA gave D and trimming, while V, J and clone size come from that table. The table records about 210,000 clones, 65% to 90% of them present only once. This clone was observed a single time. Sequenced sample: peripheral blood. This receptor was identified in a man between 45 and 60 years old with active or convalescent COVID-19.

CDR3 loop: CASRRDYSGYGYTF. CDR3 nucleotide sequence: TGCGCCAGCAGACGGGACTACTCCGGCTATGGCTACACCTTC. The V call is TRBV5-1, the J call TRBJ1-2, with a possible D match to TRBD1 (5 bases). The CDR3 length is 14 residues. The germline CDR1 and CDR2 sequences are SGHRS and YFSETQ. V dropped 5 bases and J dropped 4 bases, with 15 bases sitting between them.